This TCR beta chain was observed in a study of T cell responses to AZD1222 COVID-19 vaccine. Here immunoSEQ multiplex PCR was the method, and the copy in TCRdb shows in-frame clones only, minus some. Altogether more than 95,000 clones are present, approximately 90% being singletons, with the ten largest covering 6.5% to 8%. Germline V lookup: CDR1 SGHTA, CDR2 FQGTGA. The length of the CDR3 is 14 residues. Trimming took off 5 bases at V and 0 bases at J, with 9 bases between the two ends. Sequenced here: peripheral blood, sampled on day 0 of AZD1222 vaccination. This sequence originates from an adult in good health. The chain is built from TRBV7-3 and TRBJ2-3, with D possibly matching TRBD2 (7 bases). The CDR3 DNA is TGTGCCAGCAGCCCGGGGGGCAGCACAGATACGCAGTATTTT. Translation gives CASSPGGSTDTQYF.